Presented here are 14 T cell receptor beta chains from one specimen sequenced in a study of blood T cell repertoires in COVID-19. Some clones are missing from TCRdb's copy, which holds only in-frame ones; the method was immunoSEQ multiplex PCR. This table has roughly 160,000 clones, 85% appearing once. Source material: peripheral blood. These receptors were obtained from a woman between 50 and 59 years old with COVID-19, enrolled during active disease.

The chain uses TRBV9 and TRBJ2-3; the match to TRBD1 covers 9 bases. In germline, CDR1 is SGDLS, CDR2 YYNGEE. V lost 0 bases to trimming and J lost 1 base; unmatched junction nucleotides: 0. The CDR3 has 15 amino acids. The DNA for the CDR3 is TGTGCCAGCAGCGTAGGGGACAGGGGCACAGATACGCAGTATTTT. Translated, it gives CASSVGDRGTDTQYF.

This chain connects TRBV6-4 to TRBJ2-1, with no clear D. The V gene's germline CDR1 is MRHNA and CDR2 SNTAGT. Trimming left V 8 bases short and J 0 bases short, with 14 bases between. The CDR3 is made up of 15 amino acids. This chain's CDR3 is CASALSSNSYNEQFF. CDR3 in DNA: TGTGCCAGCGCGCTTAGCAGTAACTCCTACAATGAGCAGTTCTTC.

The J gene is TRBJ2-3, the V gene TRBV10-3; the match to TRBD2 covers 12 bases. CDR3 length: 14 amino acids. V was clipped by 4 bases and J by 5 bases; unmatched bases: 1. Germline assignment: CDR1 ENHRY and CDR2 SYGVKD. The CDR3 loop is CAISATSGGDTQYF. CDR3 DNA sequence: TGTGCCATCAGTGCGACTAGCGGGGGAGATACGCAGTATTTT.

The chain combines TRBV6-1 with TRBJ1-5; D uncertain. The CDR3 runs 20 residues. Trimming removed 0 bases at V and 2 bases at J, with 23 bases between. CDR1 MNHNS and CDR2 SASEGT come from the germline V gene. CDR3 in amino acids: CASSEAAHSLTPRGNQPQHF. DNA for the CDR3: TGTGCCAGCAGTGAAGCGGCCCACAGCCTAACGCCACGAGGCAATCAGCCCCAGCATTTT.

CDR3 sequence: CASSVGGAGQPQHF. The CDR3 DNA sequence: TGTGCCAGCAGCGTGGGGGGGGCTGGACAGCCCCAGCATTTT. This chain joins TRBV6-5 and TRBJ1-5, with a possible D match to TRBD1 (6 bases). CDR1 MNHEY and CDR2 SVGAGI come from the germline V gene. V was cut by 6 bases and J by 7 bases, with 16 bases left in between. The CDR3 spans 14 residues.

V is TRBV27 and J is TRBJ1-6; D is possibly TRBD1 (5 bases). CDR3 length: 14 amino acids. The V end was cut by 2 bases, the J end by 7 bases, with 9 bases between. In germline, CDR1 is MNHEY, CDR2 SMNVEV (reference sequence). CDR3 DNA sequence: TGTGCCAGCAGTTTAACAGGAAAGAATTCACCCCTCCACTTT. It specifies CASSLTGKNSPLHF.

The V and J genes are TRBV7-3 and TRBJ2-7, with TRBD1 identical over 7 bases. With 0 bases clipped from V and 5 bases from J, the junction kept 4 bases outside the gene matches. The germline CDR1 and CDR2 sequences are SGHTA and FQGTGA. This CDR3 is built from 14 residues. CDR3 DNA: TGTGCCAGCAGCTTAACAGGGGGCTCAAACGAGCAGTACTTC. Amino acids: CASSLTGGSNEQYF.

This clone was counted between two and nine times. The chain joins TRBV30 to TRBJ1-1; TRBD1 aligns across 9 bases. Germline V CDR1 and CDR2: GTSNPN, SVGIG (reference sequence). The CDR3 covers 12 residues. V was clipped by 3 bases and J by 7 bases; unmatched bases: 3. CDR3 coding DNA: TGTGCCTGGAGCCGACAGGGGGTTGAAGCTTTCTTT. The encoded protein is CAWSRQGVEAFF.

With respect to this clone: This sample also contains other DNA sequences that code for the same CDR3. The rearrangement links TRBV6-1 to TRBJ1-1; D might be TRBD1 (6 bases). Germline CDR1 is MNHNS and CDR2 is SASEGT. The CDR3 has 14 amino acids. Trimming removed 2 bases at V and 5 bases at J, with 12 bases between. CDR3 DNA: TGTGCCAGCAGTGAAAGCGGGGGCCTTACTGAAGCTTTCTTT. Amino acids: CASSESGGLTEAFF.

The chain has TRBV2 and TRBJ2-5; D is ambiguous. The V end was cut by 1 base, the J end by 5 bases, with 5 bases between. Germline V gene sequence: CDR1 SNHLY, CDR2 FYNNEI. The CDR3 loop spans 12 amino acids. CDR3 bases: TGTGCCAGCAGTGAAGTGGGCGAGACCCAGTACTTC. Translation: CASSEVGETQYF.

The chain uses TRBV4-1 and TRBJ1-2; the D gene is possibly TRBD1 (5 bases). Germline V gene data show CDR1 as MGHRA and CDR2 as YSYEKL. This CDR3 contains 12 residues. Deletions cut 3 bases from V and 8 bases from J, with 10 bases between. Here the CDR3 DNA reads TGCGCCAGCAGCCAGGACATGGGCGGCTACACCTTC. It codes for CASSQDMGGYTF.

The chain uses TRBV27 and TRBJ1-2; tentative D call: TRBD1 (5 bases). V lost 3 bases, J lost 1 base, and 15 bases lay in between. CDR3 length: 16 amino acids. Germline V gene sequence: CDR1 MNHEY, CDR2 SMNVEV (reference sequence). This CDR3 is CASSFSAARGNYGYTF. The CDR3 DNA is TGTGCCAGCAGTTTCTCGGCCGCAAGGGGTAACTATGGCTACACCTTC.

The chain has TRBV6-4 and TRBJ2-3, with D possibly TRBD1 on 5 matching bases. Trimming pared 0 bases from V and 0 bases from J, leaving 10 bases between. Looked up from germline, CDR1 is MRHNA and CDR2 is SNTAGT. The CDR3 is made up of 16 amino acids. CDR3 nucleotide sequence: TGTGCCAGCAGTGACTCTAGGGGTCCAAGCACAGATACGCAGTATTTT. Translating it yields CASSDSRGPSTDTQYF.

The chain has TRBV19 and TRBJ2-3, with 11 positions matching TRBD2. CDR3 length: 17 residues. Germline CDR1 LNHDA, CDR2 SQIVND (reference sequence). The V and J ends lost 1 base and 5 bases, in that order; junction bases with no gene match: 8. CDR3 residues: CASSIVASGGFEDTQYF. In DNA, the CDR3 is TGTGCCAGTAGTATAGTGGCTAGCGGGGGGTTTGAAGATACGCAGTATTTT.